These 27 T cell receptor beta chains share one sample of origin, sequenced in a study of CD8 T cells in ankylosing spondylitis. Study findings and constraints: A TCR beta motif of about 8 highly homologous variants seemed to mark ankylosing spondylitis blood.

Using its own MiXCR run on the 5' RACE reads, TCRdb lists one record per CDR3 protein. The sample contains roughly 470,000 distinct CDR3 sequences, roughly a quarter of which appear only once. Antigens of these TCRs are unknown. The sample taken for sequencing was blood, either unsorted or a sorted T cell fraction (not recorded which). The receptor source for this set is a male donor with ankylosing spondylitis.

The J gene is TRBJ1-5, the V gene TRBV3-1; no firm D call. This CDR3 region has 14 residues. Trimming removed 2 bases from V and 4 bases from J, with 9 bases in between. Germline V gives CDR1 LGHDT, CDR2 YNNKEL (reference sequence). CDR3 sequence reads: CASSQLGLNQPQHF. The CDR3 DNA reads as TGTGCCAGCAGCCAATTGGGCCTTAATCAGCCCCAGCATTTT.

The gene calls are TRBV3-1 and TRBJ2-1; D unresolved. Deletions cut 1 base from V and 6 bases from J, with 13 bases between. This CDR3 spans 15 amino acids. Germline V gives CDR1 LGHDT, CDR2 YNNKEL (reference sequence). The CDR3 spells CASSQGLDFINEQFF. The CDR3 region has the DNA TGTGCCAGCAGCCAAGGATTAGACTTTATCAATGAGCAGTTCTTC.

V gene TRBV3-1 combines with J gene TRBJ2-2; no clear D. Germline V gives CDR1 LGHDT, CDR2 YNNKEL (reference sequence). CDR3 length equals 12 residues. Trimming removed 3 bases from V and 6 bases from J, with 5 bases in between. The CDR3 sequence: CASSHPSGELFF. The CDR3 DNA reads TGTGCCAGCAGCCACCCGTCCGGGGAGCTGTTTTTT.

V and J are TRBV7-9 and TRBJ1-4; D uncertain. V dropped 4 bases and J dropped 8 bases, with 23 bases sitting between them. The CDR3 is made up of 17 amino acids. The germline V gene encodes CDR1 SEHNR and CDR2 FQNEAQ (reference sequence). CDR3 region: CASSSYPGRPSREKLFF. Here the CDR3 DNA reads TGTGCCAGCAGCTCATACCCTGGCAGACCAAGTCGAGAAAAACTGTTTTTT.

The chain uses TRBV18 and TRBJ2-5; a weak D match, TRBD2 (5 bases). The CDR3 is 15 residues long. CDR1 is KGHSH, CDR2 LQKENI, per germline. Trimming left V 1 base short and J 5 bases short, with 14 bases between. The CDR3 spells CASSPQGATLETQYF. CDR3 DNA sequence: TGTGCCAGCTCACCACAGGGAGCGACGCTGGAGACCCAGTACTTC.

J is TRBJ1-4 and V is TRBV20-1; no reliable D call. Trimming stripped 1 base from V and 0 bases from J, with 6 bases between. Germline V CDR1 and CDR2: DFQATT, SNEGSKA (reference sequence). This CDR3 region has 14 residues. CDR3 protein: CSARVVTTNEKLFF. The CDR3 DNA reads TGCAGTGCTAGAGTGGTAACAACTAATGAAAAACTGTTTTTT.

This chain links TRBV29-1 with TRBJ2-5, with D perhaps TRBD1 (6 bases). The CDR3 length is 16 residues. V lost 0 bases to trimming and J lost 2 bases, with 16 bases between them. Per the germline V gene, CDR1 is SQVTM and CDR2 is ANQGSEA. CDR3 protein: CSVEDLMGAAQETQYF. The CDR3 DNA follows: TGCAGCGTTGAAGATCTTATGGGGGCGGCTCAAGAGACCCAGTACTTC. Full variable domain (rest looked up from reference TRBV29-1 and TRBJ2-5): SAVISQKPSRDICQRGTSLTIQCQVDSQVTMMFWYRQQPGQSLTLIATANQGSEATYESGFVIDKFPISRPNLTFSTLTVSNMSPEDSSIYLCSVEDLMGAAQETQYFGPGTRLLVL.

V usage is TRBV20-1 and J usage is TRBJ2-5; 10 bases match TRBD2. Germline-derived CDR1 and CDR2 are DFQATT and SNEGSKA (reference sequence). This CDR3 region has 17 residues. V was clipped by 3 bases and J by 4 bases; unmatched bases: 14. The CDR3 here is CSARLEGLAGVGETQYF. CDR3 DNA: TGCAGTGCTAGGCTAGAAGGGCTAGCGGGAGTCGGAGAGACCCAGTACTTC.

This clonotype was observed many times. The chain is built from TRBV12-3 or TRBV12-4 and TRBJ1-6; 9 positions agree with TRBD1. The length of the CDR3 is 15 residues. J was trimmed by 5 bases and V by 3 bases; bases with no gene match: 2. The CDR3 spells CASSLGDRDNSPLHF. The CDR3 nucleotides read TGTGCCAGCAGTTTGGGGGACAGGGATAATTCACCCCTCCACTTT.

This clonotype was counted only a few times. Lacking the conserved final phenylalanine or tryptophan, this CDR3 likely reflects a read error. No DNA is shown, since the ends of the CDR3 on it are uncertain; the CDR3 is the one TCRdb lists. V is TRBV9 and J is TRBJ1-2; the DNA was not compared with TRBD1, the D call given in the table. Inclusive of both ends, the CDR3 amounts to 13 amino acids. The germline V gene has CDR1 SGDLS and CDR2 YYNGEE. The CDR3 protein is CASSVLWDAGSSG.

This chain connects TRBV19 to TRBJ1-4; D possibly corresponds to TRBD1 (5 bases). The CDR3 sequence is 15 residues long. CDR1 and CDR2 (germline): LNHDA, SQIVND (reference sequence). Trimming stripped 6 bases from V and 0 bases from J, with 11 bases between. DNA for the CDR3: TGTGCCAGTAGCCCAGGGAGGACAACTAATGAAAAACTGTTTTTT. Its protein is CASSPGRTTNEKLFF.

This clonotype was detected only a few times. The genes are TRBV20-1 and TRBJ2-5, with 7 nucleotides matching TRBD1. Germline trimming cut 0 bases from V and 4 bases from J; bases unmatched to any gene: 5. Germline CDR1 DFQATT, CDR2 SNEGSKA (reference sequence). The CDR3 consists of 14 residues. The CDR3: CSARDTGVGETQYF. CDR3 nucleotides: TGCAGTGCTAGAGATACAGGGGTGGGAGAGACCCAGTACTTC.

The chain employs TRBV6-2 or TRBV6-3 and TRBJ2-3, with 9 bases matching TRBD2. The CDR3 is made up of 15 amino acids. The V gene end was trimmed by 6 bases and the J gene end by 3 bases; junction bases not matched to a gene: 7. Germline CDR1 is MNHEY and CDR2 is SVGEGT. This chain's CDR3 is CASRPRAGGTDTQYF. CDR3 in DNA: TGTGCCAGCAGACCGAGGGCGGGAGGGACAGATACGCAGTATTTT.

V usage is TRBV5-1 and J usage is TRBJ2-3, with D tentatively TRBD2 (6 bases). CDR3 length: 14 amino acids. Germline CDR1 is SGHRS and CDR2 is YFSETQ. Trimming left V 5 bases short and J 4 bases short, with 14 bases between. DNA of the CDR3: TGCGCCAGCAGTCCGGAACTAGCATCAGATACGCAGTATTTT. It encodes CASSPELASDTQYF.

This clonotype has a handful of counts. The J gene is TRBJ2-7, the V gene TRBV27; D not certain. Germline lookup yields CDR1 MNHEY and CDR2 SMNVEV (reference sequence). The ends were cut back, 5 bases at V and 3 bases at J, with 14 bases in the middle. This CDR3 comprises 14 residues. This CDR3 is CASSAAGAYYEQYV. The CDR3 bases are TGTGCCAGCAGTGCAGCCGGCGCCTACTACGAGCAGTACGTC.

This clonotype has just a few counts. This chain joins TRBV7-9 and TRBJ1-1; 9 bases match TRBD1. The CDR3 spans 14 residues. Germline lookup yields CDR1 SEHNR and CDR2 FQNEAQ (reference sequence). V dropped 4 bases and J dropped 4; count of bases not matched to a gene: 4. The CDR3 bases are TGTGCCAGCAGCTGGACAGGGGCGGGCACTGAAGCTTTCTTT. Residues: CASSWTGAGTEAFF. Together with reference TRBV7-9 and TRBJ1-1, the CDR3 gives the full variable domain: DTGVSQNPRHKITKRGQNVTFRCDPISEHNRLYWYRQTLGQGPEFLTYFQNEAQLEKSRLLSDRFSAERPKGSFSTLEIQRTEQGDSAMYLCASSWTGAGTEAFFGQGTRLTVV.

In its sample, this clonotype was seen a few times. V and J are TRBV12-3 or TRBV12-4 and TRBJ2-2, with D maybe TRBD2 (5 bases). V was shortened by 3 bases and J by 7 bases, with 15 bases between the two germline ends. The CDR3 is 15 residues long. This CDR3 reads CASSFADGVGGELFF. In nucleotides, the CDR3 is TGTGCCAGCAGTTTTGCTGACGGGGTCGGCGGGGAGCTGTTTTTT.

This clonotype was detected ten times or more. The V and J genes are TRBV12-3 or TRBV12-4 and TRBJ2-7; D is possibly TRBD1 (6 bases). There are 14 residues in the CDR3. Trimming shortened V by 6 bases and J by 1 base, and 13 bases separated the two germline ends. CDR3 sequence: CASRTGLRSYEQYF. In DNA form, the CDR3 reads TGTGCCAGCAGAACAGGGCTCCGTTCCTACGAGCAGTACTTC.

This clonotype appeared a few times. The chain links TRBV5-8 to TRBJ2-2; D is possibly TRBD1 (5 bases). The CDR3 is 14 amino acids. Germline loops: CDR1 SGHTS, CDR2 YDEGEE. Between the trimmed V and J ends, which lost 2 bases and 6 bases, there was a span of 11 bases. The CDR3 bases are TGTGCCAGCAGCTTCCAGGGAAGGCCCGGGGAGCTGTTTTTT. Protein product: CASSFQGRPGELFF.

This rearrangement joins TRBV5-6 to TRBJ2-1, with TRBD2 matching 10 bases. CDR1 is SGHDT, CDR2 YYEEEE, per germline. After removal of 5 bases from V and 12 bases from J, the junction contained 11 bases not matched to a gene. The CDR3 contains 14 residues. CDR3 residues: CASRPGISGRWQFF. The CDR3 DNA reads TGTGCCAGCAGACCCGGGATTAGCGGGAGGTGGCAGTTCTTC.

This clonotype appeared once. The CDR3 reads CASSPGTGSADTQYF. Written as DNA, the CDR3 is TGTGCCAGCTCTCCCGGGACAGGGTCCGCAGATACGCAGTATTTT. The genes are TRBV18 and TRBJ2-3; 9 nucleotides line up with TRBD1. CDR3 length: 15 residues. In germline, CDR1 is KGHSH, CDR2 LQKENI. V lost 6 bases and J lost 4; bases outside the gene matches: 8.

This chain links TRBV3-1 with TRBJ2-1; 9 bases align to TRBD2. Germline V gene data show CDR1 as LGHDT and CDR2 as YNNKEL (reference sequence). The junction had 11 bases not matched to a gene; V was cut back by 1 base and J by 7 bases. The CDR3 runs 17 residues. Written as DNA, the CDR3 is TGTGCCAGCAGCCAAGTTTGGGCGGGAGGGCCCTCGAATGAGCAGTTCTTC. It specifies CASSQVWAGGPSNEQFF.

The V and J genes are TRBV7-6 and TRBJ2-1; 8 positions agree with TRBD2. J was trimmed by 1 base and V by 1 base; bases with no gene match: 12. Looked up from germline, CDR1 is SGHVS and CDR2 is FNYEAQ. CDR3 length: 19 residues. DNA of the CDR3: TGTGCCAGCAGCTTAGATCCCCTTTTGAGCGGGAGTTCCTACAATGAGCAGTTCTTC. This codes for CASSLDPLLSGSSYNEQFF.

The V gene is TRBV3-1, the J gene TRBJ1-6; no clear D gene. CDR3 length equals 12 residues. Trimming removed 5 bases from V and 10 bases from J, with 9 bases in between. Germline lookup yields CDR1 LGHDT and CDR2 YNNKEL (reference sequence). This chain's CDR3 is CASSSGPSPLHF. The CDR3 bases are TGTGCCAGCAGCTCCGGTCCCTCACCCCTCCACTTT.

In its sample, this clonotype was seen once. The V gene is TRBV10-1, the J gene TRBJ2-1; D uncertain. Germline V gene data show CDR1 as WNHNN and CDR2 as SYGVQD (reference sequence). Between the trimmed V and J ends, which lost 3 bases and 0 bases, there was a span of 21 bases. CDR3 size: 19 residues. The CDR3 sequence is CASSDPSRVHPSSYNEQFF. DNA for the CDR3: TGCGCCAGCAGTGACCCGTCCCGGGTTCACCCAAGCTCCTACAATGAGCAGTTCTTC.

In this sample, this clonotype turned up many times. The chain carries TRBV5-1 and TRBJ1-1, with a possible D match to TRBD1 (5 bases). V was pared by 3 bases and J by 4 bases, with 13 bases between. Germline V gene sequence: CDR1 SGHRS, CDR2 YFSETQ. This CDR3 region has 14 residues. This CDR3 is CASSSALQGTEAFF. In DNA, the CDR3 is TGCGCCAGCAGCTCCGCACTTCAGGGCACTGAAGCTTTCTTT.

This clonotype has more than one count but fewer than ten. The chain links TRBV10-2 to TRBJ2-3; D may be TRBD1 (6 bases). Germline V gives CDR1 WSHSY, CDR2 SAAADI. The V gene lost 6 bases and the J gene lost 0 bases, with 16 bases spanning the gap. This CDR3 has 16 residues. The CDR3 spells CASRDPTGFSTDTQYF. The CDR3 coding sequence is TGCGCCAGCAGGGACCCCACAGGGTTCAGCACAGATACGCAGTATTTT.